These 15 T cell receptor beta chains came from one sample sequenced in a study of graft-versus-host responses after intestinal transplantation. TCRdb keeps only in-frame clones here, not all; method: immunoSEQ multiplex PCR. This table holds tens of thousands of clones, roughly 91% found once. These TCRs are of unknown antigen specificity. The sample here was unstimulated CD4+ T cells sorted from spleen or lymph node cells, taken before intestinal transplant. The source of these receptors is a human donor who received an intestinal transplant.

V and J are TRBV10-2 and TRBJ2-7; TRBD2 aligns across 13 bases. CDR1 WSHSY and CDR2 SAAADI come from the germline V gene. V was pared by 2 bases and J by 4 bases, with 8 bases of the junction left unmatched. The CDR3 spans 17 residues. The CDR3 spells CASSEPPGLAGMYEQYF. CDR3 nucleotide sequence: TGCGCCAGCAGTGAGCCTCCGGGACTAGCGGGGATGTACGAGCAGTACTTC.

In the case of this clone: Distinct nucleotide sequences in the sample also encode this CDR3. The chain's CDR3 is CSVEGAGGQTGELFF. For the CDR3, the DNA is TGCAGCGTTGAGGGGGCGGGGGGGCAGACCGGGGAGCTGTTTTTT. The genes are TRBV29-1 and TRBJ2-2; 9 bases map to TRBD2. This CDR3 region has 15 residues. V was pared by 3 bases and J by 5 bases, with 7 bases of the junction left unmatched. Per the germline V gene, CDR1 is SQVTM and CDR2 is ANQGSEA.

The V gene is TRBV5-1, the J gene TRBJ1-1; the D is unclear. In germline, CDR1 is SGHRS, CDR2 YFSETQ. The V end was cut by 0 bases, the J end by 0 bases, with 9 bases between. The CDR3 covers 15 residues. For the CDR3, the DNA is TGCGCCAGCAGCTTGGATTCAGGCATGAACACTGAAGCTTTCTTT. It translates to CASSLDSGMNTEAFF.

V usage is TRBV7-2 and J usage is TRBJ1-1; possible D gene TRBD1, 5 bases. CDR3 length: 15 residues. The germline V gene encodes CDR1 SGHTA and CDR2 FQGNSA. The V gene lost 1 base and the J gene lost 0 bases, with 9 bases spanning the gap. In nucleotides, the CDR3 is TGTGCCAGCAGCTTAGTGATAGGGGTGAACACTGAAGCTTTCTTT. It codes for CASSLVIGVNTEAFF.

The table lists this clone with a few counts. The chain recombines TRBV6-1 with TRBJ1-1; D is unclear. CDR3 length equals 14 residues. The V and J ends lost 6 bases and 3 bases respectively, with 14 bases between them. Germline V lookup: CDR1 MNHNS, CDR2 SASEGT. CDR3 DNA sequence: TGTGCCAGCAGAAGCTCCTTTTCCCACACTGAAGCTTTCTTT. Encoded protein: CASRSSFSHTEAFF.

The gene calls are TRBV27 and TRBJ2-3; TRBD2 is a possible D gene (5 bases). Germline lookup yields CDR1 MNHEY and CDR2 SMNVEV (reference sequence). The CDR3 consists of 17 residues. The germline V and J ends were trimmed by 2 bases and 6 bases, with 21 bases remaining between them. This CDR3 reads CASSLGRGLRVVDTQYF. CDR3 bases: TGTGCCAGCAGTTTAGGGCGCGGGCTAAGGGTGGTTGATACGCAGTATTTT.

The chain links TRBV10-2 to TRBJ2-7; possible D gene TRBD1, 6 bases. This CDR3 has 15 amino acids. Deletions cut 5 bases from V and 2 bases from J, with 16 bases between. In germline, CDR1 is WSHSY, CDR2 SAAADI. This CDR3 reads CASSRPPDRAYEQYF. As DNA, the CDR3 is TGCGCCAGCAGTCGGCCGCCGGACAGAGCCTACGAGCAGTACTTC.

The V gene is TRBV19, the J gene TRBJ1-2; the D gene is possibly TRBD1 (5 bases). V was shortened by 1 base and J by 7 bases, with 16 bases between the two germline ends. CDR3 length: 15 residues. Germline CDR1 is LNHDA and CDR2 is SQIVND (reference sequence). CDR3 coding DNA: TGTGCCAGTAGTATAGGAGGGACTATTCCTGCTGGCTACACCTTC. Protein product: CASSIGGTIPAGYTF.

The V and J genes are TRBV2 and TRBJ1-2; D might be TRBD1 (6 bases). This CDR3 has 15 amino acids. V was cut by 0 bases and J by 6 bases, with 14 bases left in between. Germline V gene lookup returns CDR1 SNHLY and CDR2 FYNNEI. Written as DNA, the CDR3 is TGTGCCAGCAGTGAAGCGGTGGTAGGGGGAAATGGCTACACCTTC. This codes for CASSEAVVGGNGYTF.

This rearrangement joins TRBV11-2 to TRBJ2-5; 12 bases match TRBD2. The CDR3 contains 18 residues. CDR1 and CDR2 from the germline V gene are SGHAT and FQNNGV. J gave up 2 bases and V 5 bases, and 12 bases lay outside the gene matches. CDR3 region: CASSPRLAGGLGQETQYF. The CDR3 DNA is TGTGCCAGCAGCCCCCGGCTAGCGGGGGGGCTTGGGCAAGAGACCCAGTACTTC.

To note about this clone: The sample holds other DNA sequences that translate to the same CDR3. The rearrangement uses TRBV6-5 and TRBJ2-7; perhaps TRBD2 as D (5 bases). CDR3 length equals 14 residues. V lost 5 bases and J lost 3, with 14 bases in between. Germline V gene data show CDR1 as MNHEY and CDR2 as SVGAGI. The DNA for the CDR3 is TGTGCCAGCAGTAAAACCAGCGGCCTCTACGAGCAGTACTTC. Its translation is CASSKTSGLYEQYF.

The chain is built from TRBV12-5 and TRBJ1-2, with 8 nucleotides matching TRBD1. This CDR3 comprises 16 residues. V shed 0 bases, J shed 4 bases, and the junction held 7 bases outside the gene matches. CDR1 LGHNT and CDR2 FRNRAP come from the germline V gene. The CDR3 loop reads CASGLVSVQGGYGYTF. DNA of the CDR3: TGTGCTAGTGGTTTGGTTAGTGTACAGGGGGGCTATGGCTACACCTTC.

The chain recombines TRBV5-1 with TRBJ2-1, with D uncertain. V lost 1 base, J lost 12 bases, and 14 bases lay in between. The CDR3 covers 13 residues. Germline CDR1 SGHRS, CDR2 YFSETQ. In DNA form, the CDR3 reads TGCGCCAGCAGCTTGCTGCTAGGTCATTCGCAGTTCTTC. It encodes CASSLLLGHSQFF.

The chain couples TRBV5-6 to TRBJ1-2; D is possibly TRBD1 (6 bases). The CDR3 sequence is 13 residues long. Germline V gives CDR1 SGHDT, CDR2 YYEEEE. The V end was cut by 4 bases, the J end by 4 bases, with 11 bases between. In DNA, the CDR3 is TGTGCCAGCAGCACCGGACAGTTCTATGGCTACACCTTC. It specifies CASSTGQFYGYTF.

This rearrangement joins TRBV7-8 to TRBJ1-3; unclear D gene. The CDR3 contains 16 residues. Germline CDR1 reads SGHVS; CDR2 reads FQNEAQ. Trimming cost V 1 base and J 0 bases, with 10 bases left between them. CDR3 in DNA: TGTGCCAGCAGCTTAGTTTCAACGGGCTCTGGAAACACCATATATTTT. Amino acids: CASSLVSTGSGNTIYF.